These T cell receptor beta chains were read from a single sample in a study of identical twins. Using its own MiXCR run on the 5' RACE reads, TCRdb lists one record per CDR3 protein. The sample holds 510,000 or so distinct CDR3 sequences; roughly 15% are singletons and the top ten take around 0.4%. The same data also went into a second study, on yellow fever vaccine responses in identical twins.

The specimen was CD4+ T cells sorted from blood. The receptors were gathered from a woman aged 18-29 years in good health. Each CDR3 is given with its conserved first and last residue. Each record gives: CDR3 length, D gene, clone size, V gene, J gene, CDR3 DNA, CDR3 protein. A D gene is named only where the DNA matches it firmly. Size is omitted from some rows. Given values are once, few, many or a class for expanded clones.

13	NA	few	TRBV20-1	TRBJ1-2	TGCAGTGCTAGAAACAGGGAGGGCCATGGCTACACCTTC	CSARNREGHGYTF
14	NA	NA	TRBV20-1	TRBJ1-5	TGCAGTGCTACCAGGGGTTATAGCAATCAGCCCCAGCATTTT	CSATRGYSNQPQHF
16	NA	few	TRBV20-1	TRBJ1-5	TGCAGTGCTAGAGACGCGGGCCCCTGGGGCAATCAGCCCCAGCATTTT	CSARDAGPWGNQPQHF
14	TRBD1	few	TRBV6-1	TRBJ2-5	TGTGCCAGCAGACCGGGACAGGGGACCGAGACCCAGTACTTC	CASRPGQGTETQYF
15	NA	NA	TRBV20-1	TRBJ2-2	TGCAGTGCTAGAGTGGCCAGCAAGAACACCGGGGAGCTGTTTTTT	CSARVASKNTGELFF
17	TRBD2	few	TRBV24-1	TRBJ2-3	TGTGCCACCAGTGACACTAACCTAGCGGGGGGCACAGATACGCAGTATTTT	CATSDTNLAGGTDTQYF
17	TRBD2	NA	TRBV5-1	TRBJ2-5	TGCGCCAGCAGCATGGCCCCGGGACTAGCGGGAGGTGAGACCCAGTACTTC	CASSMAPGLAGGETQYF
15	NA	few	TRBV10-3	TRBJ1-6	TGTGCCATCAGTTTGACAGGAGATAATAATTCACCCCTCCACTTT	CAISLTGDNNSPLHF
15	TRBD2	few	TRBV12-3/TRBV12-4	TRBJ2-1	TGTGCCAGCAGCCCCGGGGGAGCGGGAGCCAATGAGCAGTTCTTC	CASSPGGAGANEQFF
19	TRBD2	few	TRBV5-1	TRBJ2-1	TGCGCCAGCAGCTTCCGCGGGACTAGCGGGAGGCTGGGGGTGCATGAGCAGTTCTTC	CASSFRGTSGRLGVHEQFF
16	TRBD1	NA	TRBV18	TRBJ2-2	TGTGCCAGCTCACCAGGGACAGACACGAACACCGGGGAGCTGTTTTTT	CASSPGTDTNTGELFF
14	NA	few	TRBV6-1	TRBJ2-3	TGTGCCAGCGGGAGATTATCCCTCACAGATACGCAGTATTTT	CASGRLSLTDTQYF
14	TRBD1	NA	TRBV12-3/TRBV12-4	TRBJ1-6	TGTGCCAGCAGCCAGGGGGCTATTAATTCACCCCTCCACTTT	CASSQGAINSPLHF
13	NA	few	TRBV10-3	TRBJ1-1	TGTGCCATCAGGGATCCAGAGAACACTGAAGCTTTCTTT	CAIRDPENTEAFF
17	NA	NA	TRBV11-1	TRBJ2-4	TGTGCCAGCAGCTTTGGAGGGGATGCCTTGGCCAAAAACATTCAGTACTTC	CASSFGGDALAKNIQYF
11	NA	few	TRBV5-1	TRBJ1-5	TGCGCCAGACGACATGGTCAGCCCCAGCATTTT	CARRHGQPQHF
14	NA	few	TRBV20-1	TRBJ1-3	TGCAGTGCTAGACTAGACCGGCTCGGAAACACCATATATTTT	CSARLDRLGNTIYF
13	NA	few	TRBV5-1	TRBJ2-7	TGCGCCAGCAGCTTCGGGCCCACCTACGAGCAGTACTTC	CASSFGPTYEQYF
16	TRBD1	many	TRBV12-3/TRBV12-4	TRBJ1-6	TGTGCCAGCAGCCTCAGAACAGGGGGCAGTAATTCACCCCTCCACTTT	CASSLRTGGSNSPLHF
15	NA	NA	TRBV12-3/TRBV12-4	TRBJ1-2	TGTGCCAGCAGTTTCCCCGCGCCGACCGCTAGTGGCTACACCTTC	CASSFPAPTASGYTF
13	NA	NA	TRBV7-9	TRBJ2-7	TGTGCCAGCAGCTCCAGTAGTGGCGGCGAGCAGTACTTC	CASSSSSGGEQYF
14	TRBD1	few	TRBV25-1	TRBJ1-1	TGTGCCAGCAGCCAGGACAGGATGAACACTGAAGCTTTCTTT	CASSQDRMNTEAFF
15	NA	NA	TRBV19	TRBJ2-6	TGTGCCAGTATGAACAGAAGCTCTGGGGCCAACGTCCTGACTTTC	CASMNRSSGANVLTF
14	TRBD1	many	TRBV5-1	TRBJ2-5	TGCGCCAGCAGCTTGAGACAGGGGGTCGAGACCCAGTACTTC	CASSLRQGVETQYF
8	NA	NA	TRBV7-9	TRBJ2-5	TGTGCCATCGGGTGGGGGACCTTC	CAIGWGTF
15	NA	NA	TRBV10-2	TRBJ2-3	TGCGCCAGCAGTGAAAGAAGGGCTGGCACAGATACGCAGTATTTT	CASSERRAGTDTQYF
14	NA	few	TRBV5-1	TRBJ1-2	TGCGCCAGCAGTTTTGAGGCTCCTAACTATGGCTACACCTTC	CASSFEAPNYGYTF
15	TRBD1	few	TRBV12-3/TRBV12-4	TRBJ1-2	TGTGCCAGCAAGTTCCGCGGACAGGGGATAGGTGGCTACACCTTC	CASKFRGQGIGGYTF
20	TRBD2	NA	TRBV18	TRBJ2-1	TGTGCCAGCTCACCAAATCCCCCGGGAGGACATAGACCGGGGTACAATGAGCAGTTCTTC	CASSPNPPGGHRPGYNEQFF
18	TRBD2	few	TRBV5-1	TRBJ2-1	TGCGCCAGCAGCTCGTCCGGGGGGTCCTCGAGCTCCTACAATGAGCAGTTCTTC	CASSSSGGSSSSYNEQFF
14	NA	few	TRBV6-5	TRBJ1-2	TGTGCCAGCAGTTATAGGACAGCGAACTATGGCTACACCTTC	CASSYRTANYGYTF
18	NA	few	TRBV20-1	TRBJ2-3	TGCAGTGCTAGAGCCCTACCCCGGACTGCTGCCAACTCAGATACGCAGTATTTT	CSARALPRTAANSDTQYF
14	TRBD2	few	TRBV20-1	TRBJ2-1	TGCAGTGCCCTAGCGGGGGGCTCCTACAATGAGCAGTTCTTC	CSALAGGSYNEQFF
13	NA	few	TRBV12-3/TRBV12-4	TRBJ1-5	TGTGCCAGCAGTTTACCGGGGCGCCAGCCCCAGCATTTT	CASSLPGRQPQHF
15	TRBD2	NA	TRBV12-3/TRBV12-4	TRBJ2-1	TGTGCCAGCAGTTTCACTAGCGGGAGTATATGGGAGCAGTTCTTC	CASSFTSGSIWEQFF
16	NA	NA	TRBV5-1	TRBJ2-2	TGCGCCAGCAGCTTGGTTGGGGCGCGGAACACCGGGGAGCTGTTTTTT	CASSLVGARNTGELFF
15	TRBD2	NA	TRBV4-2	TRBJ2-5	TGTGCCAGCAGCTATGGGACTAGCGGGCGTTCGGCCCAGTACTTC	CASSYGTSGRSAQYF